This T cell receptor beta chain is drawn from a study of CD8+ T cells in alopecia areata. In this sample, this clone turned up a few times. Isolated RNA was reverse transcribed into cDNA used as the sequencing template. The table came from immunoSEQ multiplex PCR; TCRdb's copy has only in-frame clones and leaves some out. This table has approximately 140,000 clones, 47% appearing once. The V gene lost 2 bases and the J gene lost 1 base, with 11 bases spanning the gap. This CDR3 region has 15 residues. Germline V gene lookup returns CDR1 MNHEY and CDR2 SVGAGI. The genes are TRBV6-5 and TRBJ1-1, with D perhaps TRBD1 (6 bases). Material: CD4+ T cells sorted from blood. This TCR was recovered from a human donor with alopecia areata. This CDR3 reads CASSYGPGENTEAFF. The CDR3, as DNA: TGTGCCAGCAGTTACGGGCCAGGGGAGAACACTGAAGCTTTCTTT.